The 5 T cell receptor beta chains below were found in one sample sequenced in a study of PD-L1 blockade in urothelial cancer. Clones were read by immunoSEQ multiplex PCR, and TCRdb kept only the in-frame ones, dropping some. Counted here are 45,000 to 60,000 clones, 70% to 90% occurring once; the ten biggest clones make up 2% to 3%. Regarding time point: peripheral blood 6 weeks after treatment start. Here the sequenced sample was PBMCs, taken around atezolizumab (anti-PD-L1) treatment. The receptors stem from a man aged 55 to 70 with urothelial cancer.

CDR3 protein: CASSENIAGDNYNEQFF. The CDR3 DNA follows: TGTGCCAGCTCAGAGAATATAGCGGGGGATAACTACAATGAGCAGTTCTTC. This rearrangement joins TRBV18 to TRBJ2-1, with 9 bases fitting TRBD2. The CDR3 runs to 17 residues. Germline assignment: CDR1 KGHSH and CDR2 LQKENI. With 5 bases clipped from V and 3 bases from J, the junction kept 11 bases outside the gene matches.

The chain has TRBV7-9 and TRBJ1-3; TRBD1 matches at 10 bases. This CDR3 comprises 19 residues. Trimming cost V 2 bases and J 1 base; bases outside gene matches: 11. Germline loops: CDR1 SEHNR, CDR2 FQNEAQ (reference sequence). As DNA, the CDR3 is TGTGCCAGCAGCTTAAGTAGCCGACAGGGGGCTCTATCTGGAAACACCATATATTTT. Protein product: CASSLSSRQGALSGNTIYF.

The chain employs TRBV4-1 and TRBJ2-5; 9 positions agree with TRBD1. This CDR3 region has 15 residues. CDR1 MGHRA and CDR2 YSYEKL come from the germline V gene. Trimming removed 4 bases from V and 4 bases from J; junction bases left unmatched: 7. CDR3 coding DNA: TGCGCCAGCAGCCCCGACAGGGGGGGCTTAGAGACCCAGTACTTC. Translated: CASSPDRGGLETQYF.

This chain connects TRBV28 to TRBJ2-1; the match to TRBD2 covers 10 bases. The CDR3 contains 15 residues. V shed 5 bases, J shed 6 bases, and the junction held 7 bases outside the gene matches. The germline CDR1 and CDR2 sequences are MDHEN and SYDVKM. DNA of the CDR3: TGTGCCAGCAGTCCACTAGCGGGATATGGCAATGAGCAGTTCTTC. Encoded protein: CASSPLAGYGNEQFF.

The chain has TRBV20-1 and TRBJ2-7; 8 positions match TRBD2. V dropped 3 bases and J dropped 9; count of bases not matched to a gene: 1. This CDR3 is built from 10 residues. Germline V gene data show CDR1 as DFQATT and CDR2 as SNEGSKA (reference sequence). The CDR3 DNA reads TGCAGTGCTAGCCGGGGGGGGCAGTACTTC. Encoded protein: CSASRGGQYF.